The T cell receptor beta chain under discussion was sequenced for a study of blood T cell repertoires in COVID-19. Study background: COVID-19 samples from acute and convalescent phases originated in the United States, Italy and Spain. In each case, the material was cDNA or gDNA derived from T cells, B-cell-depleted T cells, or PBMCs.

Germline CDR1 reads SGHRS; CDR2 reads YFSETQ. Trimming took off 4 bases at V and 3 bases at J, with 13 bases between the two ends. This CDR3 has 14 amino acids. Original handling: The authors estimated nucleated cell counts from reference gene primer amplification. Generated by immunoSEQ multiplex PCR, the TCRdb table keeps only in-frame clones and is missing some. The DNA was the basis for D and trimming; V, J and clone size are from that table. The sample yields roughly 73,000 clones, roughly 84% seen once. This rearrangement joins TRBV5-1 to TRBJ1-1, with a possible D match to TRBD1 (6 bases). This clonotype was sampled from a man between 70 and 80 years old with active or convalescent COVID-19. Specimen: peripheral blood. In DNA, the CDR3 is TGCGCCAGCAGCGCACAGGGATGGGACACTGAAGCTTTCTTT. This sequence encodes CASSAQGWDTEAFF.